This T cell receptor beta chain emerged from a study of shared clonotypes between healthy human individuals (dated by TCRdb to about 2020). Notes on the research overall: A couple of women and three men aged 18 to 49 years were included in the cohort. Blood TCR repertoires of roughly five healthy adults were deeply sequenced to estimate repertoire size and the extent of clonotype sharing between individuals. Libraries were prepared and TCR repertoires were sequenced by different laboratories using diverse techniques, in order to increase sequencing depth and limit assay-specific biases. Per donor, three plates each were used for CD4 naive and CD4 memory, two for CD8 naive, and one for CD8 memory. Between about 0.9 and 10 billion PBMCs per donor were obtained by leukapheresis.

The donors were healthy, HIV-negative adults with no recently reported acute infections or vaccinations. Only Caucasian adults living in Nashville, Tennessee, USA were represented among the donors. CD4+ T cells were enriched by magnetic negative selection, after which naive cells were positively selected on CD45RA and the negative fraction was taken as the memory subset. Blood was obtained by leukapheresis, after which PBMCs were separated by Ficoll-Histopaque density gradient centrifugation and cryopreserved in liquid nitrogen vapor phase. Analytical flow cytometry was used to check the purity and quantity of every magnetically sorted T cell population. Each sorted fraction had its genomic DNA isolated and then quantified by UV absorbance on a Nanodrop 2000c. The full study reports these points: Pairwise subsampling indicated that sequencing depth was expected to affect the degree of clonotype sharing among donors. Because the study included only a small number of donors, the genetic and exposure-history diversity represented was limited. Even with the large sequencing depth, rarefaction of the sorted-subset datasets indicated that sequencing was incomplete. Sharing across several donors was observed for 5% to 6.5% of naive CD4, 3% to 3.5% of naive CD8, about 2.3% of memory CD4, and around 0.4% of memory CD8 clonotypes. Only blood was sampled, and tissue TCR repertoires likely differ from those in blood. Compared with non-shared clonotypes, the clonotypes found in all four sorted-subset donors had higher generation probabilities. Naive subsets generally had larger estimated clonotype richness than memory subsets did.

Using the deep immunoSEQ assay, TCR CDR3 regions were amplified from genomic DNA by multiplex PCR. For each cell subset, the extracted genomic DNA was distributed evenly across all wells of several immunoSEQ 96-well plates, and each plate served as one replicate. For sorted subsets, each replicate PCR was loaded with 200 ng genomic DNA, equivalent to 30,000 to 35,000 T cell genomes. The purified libraries were quantified using a Qubit 3.0 fluorometer, sized with a Bioanalyzer 2100, and then quantified again using the KAPA Library Quantification kit. Each immunoSEQ 96-well plate was sequenced on its own single-read 150-cycle Illumina NextSeq 550 flow cell. In the paper's pipeline: Because the immunoSEQ output held only junctional sequences and lacked quality scores, the filtering could not match the filtering applied to full-length reads. To assign V/J genes and CDR3, sequences were annotated against IMGT germline references using PyIR, a Python wrapper for IgBLAST v1.9. Reads with weak V/J assignments (E-value above 1e-6), missing CDR3, stop codons, out-of-frame junctions, or ambiguous translated residues were removed. V3J clonotypes were defined as sequences sharing an identical inferred V gene, J gene, and CDR3 amino acid sequence. Percentage overlap between repertoires was computed as shared unique clonotypes divided by the size of the smaller repertoire. Richness of each repertoire was evaluated using RTK rarefaction, the Chao1 estimator, and Recon v2.1 estimates of unobserved clonotypes. OLGA was used to compute generation probabilities for all TCRbeta clonotypes that the gDNA method yielded from four donors. TCRdb provides this immuneACCESS table in a form limited to in-frame rearrangements. Some clones are lacking; in checked studies, under half of them reflect an unresolved V gene, and why the rest are absent is not known. The D gene and trimming were derived from the DNA, and the V and J assignments and clone size from that table. The sample table records a few million clones; approximately 93% of these occur just once. Of the sample, 0.39% falls within the top ten clones.

With regard to this clone: It lacks a known antigen. No much larger clone exists at a distance of one base, and base qualities are not known.

This TCR was recovered from a man aged 18 to 35 in good health. Some clones in this sample may be carry-over from other donors' samples. Sample: naive CD4+ T cells from PBMCs. Explained via the paper, the cell subset or site label denotes: CD45RA+ positively selected.

Here the CDR3 is given as CASSRRGLGGYTF. The DNA sequence is TGTGCCAGCAGCCGACGGGGGCTTGGGGGCTACACCTTC. The chain employs TRBV28 and TRBJ1-2; the D gene is perhaps TRBD1, from 6 matching bases. V is cut by 6 bases and J by 8 bases, and the space between the germline ends is 16 bases. Its CDR3 holds 13 amino acids, cysteine through phenylalanine. Only the CDR3 region is kept as DNA, spanning 39 bases read in frame from base 1. The CDR1 and CDR2 encoded by the germline V gene are MDHEN and SYDVKM.